This paragraph reports one T cell receptor beta chain. The ends were cut back, 1 base at V and 4 bases at J, with 16 bases in the middle. Germline assignment: CDR1 SGHTA and CDR2 FQGTGA. The CDR3 totals 16 residues. The data are from a study of siplizumab effects on memory and regulatory T cells. Around 9.8 x 10^4 TCR templates were measured in each sample. Some clones are missing from TCRdb's copy, which holds only in-frame ones; the method was immunoSEQ multiplex PCR. The sample holds about 100,000 clones, approximately 91% seen once. This TCR was sampled from a human donor in good health. Input material: CD4+ T cells sorted from blood. J is TRBJ1-2 and V is TRBV7-3, with a possible D match to TRBD1 (6 bases). The CDR3 bases are TGTGCCAGCAGCTTAAACAGCCCGGGGGCTGGCTATGGCTACACCTTC. Encoded protein: CASSLNSPGAGYGYTF. Supplemented by reference TRBV7-3 and TRBJ1-2, the full variable domain reads GAGVSQTPSNKVTEKGKYVELRCDPISGHTALYWYRQSLGQGPEFLIYFQGTGAADDSGLPNDRFFAVRPEGSVSTLKIQRTERGDSAVYLCASSLNSPGAGYGYTFGSGTRLTVV.